A selection of T cell receptor beta chains follows, all from one sample in a study of response to subunit inactivated influenza vaccine. From the RT-PCR reads, TCRdb called clonotypes with MiXCR, one entry per CDR3 protein. Here the sample spans about 500,000 distinct CDR3 sequences, 16% being singletons. The sequenced sample was CD4+ T cells sorted from PBMCs, obtained less than 30 months after vaccination. Receptors were obtained from a man aged 45-69 years who received an inactivated influenza vaccine. Both conserved end residues are part of each CDR3. A D gene is named only where the DNA matches it firmly. Clone size is given for some rows only: seen once, a few or many times, or a class if the clone is expanded.

V gene	J gene	clone size	D gene	CDR3 DNA	CDR3 protein
TRBV5-4	TRBJ2-2	-	-	TGTGCCAGCAGCCTTCGGTTAGGGGCAACCGCCGGGGAGCTGTTTTTT	CASSLRLGATAGELFF
TRBV7-2	TRBJ2-7	many	-	TGTGCCAGCAGTTTGGGCAGGGGCTACGAGCAGTACTTC	CASSLGRGYEQYF
TRBV15	TRBJ1-1	few	-	TGTGCCACCAGCAGAGATCGGTTCCAAGGGGCGCAAGCTTTCTTT	CATSRDRFQGAQAFF
TRBV4-3	TRBJ2-1	-	TRBD2	TGCGCCAGCAGCCAGATCACCGGGACTAGCGGGGGATCCTACAATGAGCAGTTCTTC	CASSQITGTSGGSYNEQFF
TRBV10-3	TRBJ2-5	-	TRBD1	TGTGCCGTCGCGTCCGGGACAGGAAAGGGGGAGACCCAGTACTTC	CAVASGTGKGETQYF
TRBV27	TRBJ2-3	few	-	TGTGCCAGCAGTAGATCCAGGGTCCATACGCAGTATTTT	CASSRSRVHTQYF
TRBV4-1	TRBJ2-7	-	-	TGCGCCAGCAGCCAAGATCCAGGTAGAATGGGCTACGAGCAGTACTTC	CASSQDPGRMGYEQYF
TRBV2	TRBJ2-3	few	-	TGTGCCAGCAGTGATCTGGGGGATACGCAGTATTTT	CASSDLGDTQYF
TRBV30	TRBJ2-2	-	-	TGTGCCTGGAGTGTAATGACGGTCACCGGGGAGCTGTTTTTT	CAWSVMTVTGELFF
TRBV20-1	TRBJ2-3	-	-	TGCAGCGGAAAGGGCGGCACAGATACGCAGTATTTT	CSGKGGTDTQYF
TRBV7-2	TRBJ2-2	-	-	TGTGCCAGCAGCTCACAAAGCGGGGAGCTGTTTTTT	CASSSQSGELFF
TRBV5-1	TRBJ1-6	-	TRBD1	TGCGCCAGCAGCTCGGGACAGCGTAATAATTCACCCCTCCACTTT	CASSSGQRNNSPLHF
TRBV4-3	TRBJ2-3	-	TRBD1	TGCGCCAGCAGCCAAGAGTTTGGAAGGGGGCCAGATACGCAGTATTTT	CASSQEFGRGPDTQYF
TRBV29-1	TRBJ1-1	many	-	TGCAGCGTTGGGGGGGCCCGCAGTGAAGCTTTCTTT	CSVGGARSEAFF
TRBV7-9	TRBJ1-4	-	-	TGTGCCAGCAGCTTAAGCCTCAGGGGTGTTGAAAAACTGTTTTTT	CASSLSLRGVEKLFF
TRBV20-1	TRBJ2-3	-	-	TGCAGTGCTAGAGACGGGGAGGTTGGAGATACGCAGTATTTT	CSARDGEVGDTQYF
TRBV4-1	TRBJ2-2	-	TRBD1	TGCGCCAGCAGCCGCGTCGACAGGGCTCGCCCCGGGGAGCTGTTTTTT	CASSRVDRARPGELFF
TRBV2	TRBJ1-6	once	-	TGTGCCAGCAGCCTCAGTGGGAAGAATTCACCCCTCCACTTT	CASSLSGKNSPLHF
TRBV5-1	TRBJ1-1	few	-	TGCGCCAGCAGCTTTATTTTTGGCTGGGGGAACACTGAAGCTTTCTTT	CASSFIFGWGNTEAFF
TRBV6-2/TRBV6-3	TRBJ2-2	-	TRBD1	TGTGCCAGCAGTCCCAGAATGACAGGGGCCGGGGAGCTGTTTTTT	CASSPRMTGAGELFF
TRBV12-3/TRBV12-4	TRBJ2-2	many	TRBD1	TGTGCCAGCAGCCCCCGGCAGGGGGCAACCGGGGAGCTGTTTTTT	CASSPRQGATGELFF
TRBV28	TRBJ2-7	-	TRBD1	TGTGCCAGCAGACTAGGGAGGGGACAGGGGGTATACGAGCAGTACTTC	CASRLGRGQGVYEQYF
TRBV12-3/TRBV12-4	TRBJ2-2	few	-	TGTGCCAGCACCCTACTGAGGACCGGGGAGCTGTTTTTT	CASTLLRTGELFF
TRBV3-1	TRBJ2-1	-	-	TGTGCCAGCAGCCCCCCGACCCGGCTCTCGACAGGAGGGCAGTTCTTC	CASSPPTRLSTGGQFF
TRBV3-1	TRBJ2-1	few	-	TGTGCCAGCAGCCTAGAGGGGACCCTACGGGGCAATGAGCAGTTCTTC	CASSLEGTLRGNEQFF
TRBV29-1	TRBJ2-7	few	-	TGCGTTGGAGGAAGTTGGGTGGGAGGAAACGTCTACGAGCAGTACTTC	CVGGSWVGGNVYEQYF
TRBV25-1	TRBJ2-2	-	-	TGTGCCAGCAGTGACCCCGGGAGTGCGGCCACCGGGGAGCTGTTTTTT	CASSDPGSAATGELFF
TRBV29-1	TRBJ1-2	few	-	TGCAGCGTTTCCGGGGGACCGACCTATGGCTACACCTTC	CSVSGGPTYGYTF